The clone carrying this T cell receptor beta chain was found a few times. Its cognate antigen is unknown. The sample belongs to a study of vaccination effects on CD4 cells after COVID-19. Germline values: CDR1 MNHEY, CDR2 SMNVEV (reference sequence). The CDR3 extends over 14 amino acids. V was shortened by 1 base and J by 4 bases, with 11 bases between the two germline ends. Profiled with immunoSEQ multiplex PCR; TCRdb holds only in-frame clones, not every one. The data show 30,000 to 45,000 clones, about 70% seen once. Pools of viral peptides were used by the ViraFEST assay to expand antigen-specific CD4+ T cells ahead of sequencing. The culture ran for approximately 9 days before CD4+ T cells were isolated. According to the study, vaccine recipients showed no prior SARS-CoV-2 infection and negative nucleocapsid antibodies.

The TCR was taken from a human donor who received a COVID-19 vaccine. The specimen was CD4+ T cells from PBMCs cultured with HCoV-OC43 spike peptides, collected before COVID-19 vaccination. Subset in this sample: HCoV-OC43 spike overlapping peptide pool stimulation. This chain uses TRBV27 with TRBJ2-7, with D unresolved. CDR3 amino acids: CASSLYAAAYEQYF. As DNA, the CDR3 is TGTGCCAGCAGTTTATATGCGGCAGCTTACGAGCAGTACTTC.